The T cell receptor beta chain described here comes from a study of identical twins. This clonotype was found a few times. Per germline, CDR1 MDHEN and CDR2 SYDVKM. V lost 6 bases, J lost 0 bases, and 9 bases lay in between. CDR3 length equals 14 residues. From the 5' RACE reads, TCRdb called clonotypes with MiXCR, one entry per CDR3 protein. The sample lists a few hundred thousand distinct CDR3 sequences, roughly a tenth occurring once. Sequenced: memory T cells sorted from blood. This TCR derives from a man aged 50 to 60 in good health. The chain links TRBV28 to TRBJ2-1, with a tentative D call TRBD2 (6 bases). The CDR3 nucleotides are TGTGCCAGCAGCGGGGGACTCTCCTACAATGAGCAGTTCTTC. Protein sequence: CASSGGLSYNEQFF.